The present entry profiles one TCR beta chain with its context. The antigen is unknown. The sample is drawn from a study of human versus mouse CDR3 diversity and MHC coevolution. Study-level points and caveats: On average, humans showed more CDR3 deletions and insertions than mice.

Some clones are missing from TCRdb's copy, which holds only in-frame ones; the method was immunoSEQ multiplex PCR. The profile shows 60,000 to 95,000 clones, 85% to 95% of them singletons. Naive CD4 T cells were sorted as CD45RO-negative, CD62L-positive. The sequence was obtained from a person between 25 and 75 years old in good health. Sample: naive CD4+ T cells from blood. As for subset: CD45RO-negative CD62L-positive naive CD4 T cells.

The CDR3 nucleotides read TGTGCCAGCAGTTTTTTACAGGGGTGGAACACTGAAGCTTTCTTT. Its protein is CASSFLQGWNTEAFF. The chain joins TRBV27 to TRBJ1-1; 7 positions match TRBD1. The germline V gene encodes CDR1 MNHEY and CDR2 SMNVEV (reference sequence). J lost 1 base, V lost 3 bases, and 5 bases had no gene match. This CDR3 has 15 amino acids.